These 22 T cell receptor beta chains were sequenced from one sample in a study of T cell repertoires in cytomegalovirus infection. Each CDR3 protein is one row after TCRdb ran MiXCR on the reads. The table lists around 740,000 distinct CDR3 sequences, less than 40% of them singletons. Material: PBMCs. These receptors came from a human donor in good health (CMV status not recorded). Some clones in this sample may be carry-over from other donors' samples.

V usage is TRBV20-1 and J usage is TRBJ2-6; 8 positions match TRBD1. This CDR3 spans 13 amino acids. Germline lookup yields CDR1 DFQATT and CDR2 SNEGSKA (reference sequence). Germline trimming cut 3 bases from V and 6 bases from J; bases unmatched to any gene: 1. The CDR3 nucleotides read TGCAGTGCTAGGGACAGGGCGGCCAACGTCCTGACTTTC. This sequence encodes CSARDRAANVLTF.

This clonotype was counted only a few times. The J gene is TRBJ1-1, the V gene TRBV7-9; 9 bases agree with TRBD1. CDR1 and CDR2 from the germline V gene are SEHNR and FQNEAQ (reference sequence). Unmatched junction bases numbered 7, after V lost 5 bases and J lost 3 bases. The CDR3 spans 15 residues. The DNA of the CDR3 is TGTGCCAGCAGCCCGATACAGGGGGCCGACACTGAAGCTTTCTTT. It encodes CASSPIQGADTEAFF.

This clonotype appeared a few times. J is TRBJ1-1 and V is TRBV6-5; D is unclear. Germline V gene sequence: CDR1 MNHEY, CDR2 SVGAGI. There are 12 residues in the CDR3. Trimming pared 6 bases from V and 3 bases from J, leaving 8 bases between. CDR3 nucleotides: TGTGCCAGCAGGACCTCATACACTGAAGCTTTCTTT. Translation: CASRTSYTEAFF.

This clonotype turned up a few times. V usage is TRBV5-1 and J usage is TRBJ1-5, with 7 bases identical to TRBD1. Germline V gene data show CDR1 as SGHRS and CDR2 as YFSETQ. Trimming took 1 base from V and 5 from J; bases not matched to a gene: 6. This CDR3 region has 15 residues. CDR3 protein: CASSLSTGVDQPQHF. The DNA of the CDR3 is TGCGCCAGCAGCTTGTCTACAGGGGTGGATCAGCCCCAGCATTTT. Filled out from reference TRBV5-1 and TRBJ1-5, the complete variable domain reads KAGVTQTPRYLIKTRGQQVTLSCSPISGHRSVSWYQQTPGQGLQFLFEYFSETQRNKGNFPGRFSGRQFSNSRSEMNVSTLELGDSALYLCASSLSTGVDQPQHFGDGTRLSIL.

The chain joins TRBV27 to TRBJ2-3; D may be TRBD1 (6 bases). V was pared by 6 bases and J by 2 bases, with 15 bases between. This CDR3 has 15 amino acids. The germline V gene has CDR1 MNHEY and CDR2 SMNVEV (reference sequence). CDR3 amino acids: CASRGAKRTTDTQYF. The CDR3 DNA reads TGTGCCAGCAGGGGGGCGAAGCGTACCACAGATACGCAGTATTTT.

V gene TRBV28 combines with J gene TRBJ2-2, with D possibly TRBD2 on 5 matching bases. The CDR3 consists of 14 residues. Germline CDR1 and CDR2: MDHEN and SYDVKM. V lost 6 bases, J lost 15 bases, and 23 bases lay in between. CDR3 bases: TGTGCCAGCAGACAACCGGGATCCCTTCTGTCGGTGTTTTTT. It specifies CASRQPGSLLSVFF.

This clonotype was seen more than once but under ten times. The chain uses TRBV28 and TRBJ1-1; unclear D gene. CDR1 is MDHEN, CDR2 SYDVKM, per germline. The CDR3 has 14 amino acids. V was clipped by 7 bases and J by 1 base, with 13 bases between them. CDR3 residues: CASTPGEPNTEAFF. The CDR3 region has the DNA TGTGCCAGCACCCCCGGGGAACCGAACACTGAAGCTTTCTTT.

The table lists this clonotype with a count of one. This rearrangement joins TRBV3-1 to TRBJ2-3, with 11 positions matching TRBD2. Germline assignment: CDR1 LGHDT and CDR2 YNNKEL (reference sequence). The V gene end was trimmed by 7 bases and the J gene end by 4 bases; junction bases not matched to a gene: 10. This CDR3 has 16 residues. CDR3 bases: TGTGCCAGCACTCGGGGACTAGCGGAATTTTCAGATACGCAGTATTTT. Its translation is CASTRGLAEFSDTQYF.

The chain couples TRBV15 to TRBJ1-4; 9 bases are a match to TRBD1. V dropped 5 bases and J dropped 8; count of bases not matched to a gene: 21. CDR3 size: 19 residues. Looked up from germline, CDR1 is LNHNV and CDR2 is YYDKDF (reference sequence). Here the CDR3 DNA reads TGTGCCACCAGCGGATACCTTCCCGGGACAGGGAAGGACGGCGAAAAACTGTTTTTT. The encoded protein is CATSGYLPGTGKDGEKLFF. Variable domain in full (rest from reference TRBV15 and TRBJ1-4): DAMVIQNPRYQVTQFGKPVTLSCSQTLNHNVMYWYQQKSSQAPKLLFHYYDKDFNNEADTPDNFQSRRPNTSFCFLDIRSPGLGDTAMYLCATSGYLPGTGKDGEKLFFGSGTQLSVL.

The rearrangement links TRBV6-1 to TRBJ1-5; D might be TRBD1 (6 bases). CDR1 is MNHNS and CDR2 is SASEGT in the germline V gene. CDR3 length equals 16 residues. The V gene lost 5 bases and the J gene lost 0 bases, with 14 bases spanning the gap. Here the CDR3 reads CASSYGQGISNQPQHF. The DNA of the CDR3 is TGTGCCAGCAGTTACGGGCAGGGGATTAGCAATCAGCCCCAGCATTTT.

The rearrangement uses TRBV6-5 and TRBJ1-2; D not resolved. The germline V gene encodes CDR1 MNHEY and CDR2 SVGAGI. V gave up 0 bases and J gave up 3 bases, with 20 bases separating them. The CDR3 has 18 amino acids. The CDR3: CASSYSQRQWADDYGYTF. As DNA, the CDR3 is TGTGCCAGCAGTTACTCGCAGAGGCAGTGGGCCGATGACTATGGCTACACCTTC.

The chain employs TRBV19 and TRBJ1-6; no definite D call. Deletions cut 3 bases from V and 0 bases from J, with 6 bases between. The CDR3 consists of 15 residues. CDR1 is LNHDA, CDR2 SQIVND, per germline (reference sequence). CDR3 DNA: TGTGCCAGTAGTATCGGGTACTCCTATAATTCACCCCTCCACTTT. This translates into CASSIGYSYNSPLHF.

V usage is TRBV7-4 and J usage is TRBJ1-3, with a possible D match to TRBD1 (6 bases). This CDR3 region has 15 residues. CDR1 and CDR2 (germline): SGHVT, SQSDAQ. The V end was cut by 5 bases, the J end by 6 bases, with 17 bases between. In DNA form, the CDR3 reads TGTGCCAGCAGCCAAGCCAGGGGTAGGGCAAACACCATATATTTT. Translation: CASSQARGRANTIYF.

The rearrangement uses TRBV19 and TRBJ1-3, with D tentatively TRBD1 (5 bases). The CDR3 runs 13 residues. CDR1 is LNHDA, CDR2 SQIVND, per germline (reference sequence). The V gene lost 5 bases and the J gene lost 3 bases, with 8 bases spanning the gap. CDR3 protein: CASSPDIGNTIYF. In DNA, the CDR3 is TGTGCCAGTAGTCCGGACATTGGAAACACCATATATTTT. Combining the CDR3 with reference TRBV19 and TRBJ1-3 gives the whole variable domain DGGITQSPKYLFRKEGQNVTLSCEQNLNHDAMYWYRQDPGQGLRLIYYSQIVNDFQKGDIAEGYSVSREKKESFPLTVTSAQKNPTAFYLCASSPDIGNTIYFGEGSWLTVV.

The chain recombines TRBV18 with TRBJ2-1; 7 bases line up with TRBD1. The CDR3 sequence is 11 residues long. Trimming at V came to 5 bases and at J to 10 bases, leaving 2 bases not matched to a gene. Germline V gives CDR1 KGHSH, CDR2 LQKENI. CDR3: CASSADREQFF. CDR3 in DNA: TGTGCCAGCTCAGCGGACAGGGAGCAGTTCTTC.

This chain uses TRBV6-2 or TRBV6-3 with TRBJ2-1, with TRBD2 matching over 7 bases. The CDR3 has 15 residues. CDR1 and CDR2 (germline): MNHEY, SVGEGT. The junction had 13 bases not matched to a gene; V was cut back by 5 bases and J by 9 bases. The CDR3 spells CASSLPGTKSREQFF. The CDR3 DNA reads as TGTGCCAGCAGTCTCCCCGGGACTAAGTCGCGTGAGCAGTTCTTC.

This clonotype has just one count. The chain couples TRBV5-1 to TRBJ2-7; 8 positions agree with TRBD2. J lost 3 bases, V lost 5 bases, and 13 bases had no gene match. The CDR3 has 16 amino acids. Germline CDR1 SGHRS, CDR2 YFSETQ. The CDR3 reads CASRSRPGLENYEQYF. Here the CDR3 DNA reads TGCGCCAGCAGATCTAGACCGGGACTAGAAAACTACGAGCAGTACTTC.

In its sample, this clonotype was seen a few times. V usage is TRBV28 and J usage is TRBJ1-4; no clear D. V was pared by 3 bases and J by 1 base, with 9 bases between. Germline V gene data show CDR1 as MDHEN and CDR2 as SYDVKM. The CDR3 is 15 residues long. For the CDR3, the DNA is TGTGCCAGCAGTTTCTGGACGGGAACTAATGAAAAACTGTTTTTT. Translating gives CASSFWTGTNEKLFF.

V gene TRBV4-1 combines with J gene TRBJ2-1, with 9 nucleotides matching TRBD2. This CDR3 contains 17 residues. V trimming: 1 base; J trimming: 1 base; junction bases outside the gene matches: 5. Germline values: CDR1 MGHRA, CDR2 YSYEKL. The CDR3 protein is CASSQVAGDPSYNEQFF. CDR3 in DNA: TGCGCCAGCAGCCAAGTAGCGGGAGACCCGTCCTACAATGAGCAGTTCTTC.

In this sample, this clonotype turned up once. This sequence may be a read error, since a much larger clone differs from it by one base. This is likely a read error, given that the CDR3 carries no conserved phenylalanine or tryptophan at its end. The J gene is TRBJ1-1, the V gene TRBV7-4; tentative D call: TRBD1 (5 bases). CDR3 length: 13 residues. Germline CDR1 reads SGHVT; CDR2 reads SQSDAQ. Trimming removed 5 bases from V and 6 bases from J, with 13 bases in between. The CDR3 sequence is CASSPTGGAEAFS. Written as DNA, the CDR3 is TGTGCCAGCAGCCCCACAGGAGGCGCTGAAGCTTTCTCT.

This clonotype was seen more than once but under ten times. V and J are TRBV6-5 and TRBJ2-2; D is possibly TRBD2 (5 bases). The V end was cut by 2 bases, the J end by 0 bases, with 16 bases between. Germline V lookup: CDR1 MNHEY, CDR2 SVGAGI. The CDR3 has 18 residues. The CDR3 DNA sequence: TGTGCCAGCAGTTACGGGTCGGGGATCTTAGCGAACACCGGGGAGCTGTTTTTT. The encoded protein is CASSYGSGILANTGELFF.

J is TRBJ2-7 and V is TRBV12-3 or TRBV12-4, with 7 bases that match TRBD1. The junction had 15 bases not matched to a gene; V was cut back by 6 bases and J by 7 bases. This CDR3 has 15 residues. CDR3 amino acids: CASRPRQGATSEQYF. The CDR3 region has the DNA TGTGCCAGCAGACCCAGACAGGGCGCGACTTCTGAGCAGTACTTC.